A single T cell receptor beta chain is shown here with its context. Its cognate antigen is unknown. The data derive from a study of long-term antiretroviral therapy in people with HIV. Version v3.0 of the immunoSEQ assay was performed at survey level. Some clones are missing from TCRdb's copy, which holds only in-frame ones; the method was immunoSEQ multiplex PCR. The sample has some 16,000 clones; 70% to 90% are singletons. CDR3 length: 15 residues. V was clipped by 3 bases and J by 5 bases; unmatched bases: 4. CDR1 and CDR2 (germline): SGHDT, YYEEEE. The study drew at least one pre-ART and at least two post-ART PBMC samples from every donor. Study-wide results and limits: Regardless of time point, clones expanded before ART dominated the repertoire.

The sequences come from unsorted PBMCs, collected 0.7 years before starting antiretroviral therapy. The chain has TRBV5-6 and TRBJ2-2, with 10 positions matching TRBD2. This TCR was sampled from a man between 45 and 60 years old with HIV. The DNA of the CDR3 is TGTGCCAGCAGCTCTCAGCGGGAGGGGACCGGGGAGCTGTTTTTT. It translates to CASSSQREGTGELFF. The variable domain in full, with the rest retrieved from reference TRBV5-6 and TRBJ2-2, is DAGVTQSPTHLIKTRGQQVTLRCSPKSGHDTVSWYQQALGQGPQFIFQYYEEEERQRGNFPDRFSGHQFPNYSSELNVNALLLGDSALYLCASSSQREGTGELFFGEGSRLTVL.